This T cell receptor beta chain was found in a study of long-term antiretroviral therapy in people with HIV. Study-level information: The 2015 immediate-ART recommendation came about a decade after the earliest samples.

Germline V gene data show CDR1 as SEHNR and CDR2 as FQNEAQ (reference sequence). This CDR3 region has 14 residues. The germline V and J ends were trimmed by 1 base and 7 bases, with 10 bases remaining between them. As for this clone: The target antigen is unknown.

They ran version v3.0 of the immunoSEQ assay at survey level. Clones were sequenced by immunoSEQ multiplex PCR, and TCRdb holds only the in-frame ones, with some missing. The table shows tens of thousands of clones, with about 85% occurring only once. Study-level results: In HIV, the repertoires covered a tighter span of CDR3 lengths than in controls.

V is TRBV7-9 and J is TRBJ2-2; TRBD1 or TRBD2 may be the D gene (6 bases each). Material: unsorted PBMCs, obtained 3.1 years after starting antiretroviral therapy. The TCR sequence derives from a woman between 50 and 59 years old with HIV. CDR3 sequence (DNA): TGTGCCAGCAGCTTAGACGGAGGGGGCGGGGAGCTGTTTTTT. It yields the protein CASSLDGGGGELFF.